The clone carrying this T cell receptor beta chain was counted between two and nine times. As yet, its antigen is unknown. The sample is drawn from a study of T cells in Graves' hyperthyroidism and ophthalmopathy. Broader study findings: Model predictions of ophthalmopathy came a median around 6.5 months before onset. Ophthalmopathy could be told apart from stable hyperthyroidism with a 13 V-J model.

Using over 8.5 ml of fresh peripheral blood, PBMCs were prepared. It was RNA transcripts that yielded the amplified TCR beta CDR3 regions. Researchers ran a first-round RT-PCR on the TCR CDR3 using the HTBI primer set. TCRdb called the multiplex PCR reads again in MiXCR, with one record for every CDR3 protein. Of 490,000 or so distinct CDR3 sequences listed, about 20% were seen once; the top ten hold 45% to 50%. The germline V gene has CDR1 SNHLY and CDR2 FYNNEI. The V gene end was trimmed by 8 bases and the J gene end by 3 bases; junction bases not matched to a gene: 13. The CDR3 covers 16 residues. The clonotype was recovered from a man aged 35-49 years with Graves' ophthalmopathy. Sequenced material: blood. The chain recombines TRBV2 with TRBJ2-3; 8 positions match TRBD2. The chain's CDR3 is CASDPASGSWTDTQYF. The CDR3 coding sequence is TGTGCCAGCGACCCCGCGAGCGGGAGCTGGACAGATACGCAGTATTTT.